What follows is one TCR beta chain and its context. These data are taken from a study of blood T cell repertoires in COVID-19. The overall study: The samples span acute and convalescent COVID-19 from the United States, Italy and Spain. The cDNA or gDNA used as material had been derived from T cells, B-cell-depleted T cells, or PBMCs.

CDR1 MNHEY and CDR2 SVGEGT come from the germline V gene. Germline trimming cut 6 bases from V and 3 bases from J; bases unmatched to any gene: 2. The CDR3 is 13 residues long. In the original analysis: Nucleated cell counts were estimated from reference gene primer amplification. Libraries were prepared by immunoSEQ multiplex PCR; TCRdb keeps only in-frame clonotypes and omits some of them. The D gene and trimming were derived from the DNA, and the V and J assignments and clone size from that table. This sample has some 300,000 clones; around 87% occur once, and the top ten carry about 4.5%. Adults between roughly 18 and 100 years of age took part from 20 to 25 US areas.

Sequencing was carried out using PBMCs or T cells enriched from blood (not recorded which). This TCR derives from a woman under 30 with acute COVID-19. This chain joins TRBV6-2 or TRBV6-3 and TRBJ2-1; 7 bases align to TRBD1. This CDR3 is CASSRQGYNEQFF. The CDR3 region has the DNA TGTGCCAGCAGCCGACAGGGCTACAATGAGCAGTTCTTC.